Reported below is one T cell receptor beta chain. Its target is not known. Healthy bone marrow donors made up the donor group. The ends were cut back, 0 bases at V and 1 base at J, with 17 bases in the middle. The CDR3 has 18 residues. The germline V gene encodes CDR1 LGHNA and CDR2 YSLEER. These data come from a study of cytomegalovirus exposure and HLA in healthy donors. 13 Jbeta primers and 60 Vbeta primers were used for the PCR. Sequencing used immunoSEQ multiplex PCR; TCRdb keeps in-frame clones, though not all of them. This table holds approximately 150,000 clones, 70% to 85% found once. Findings and caveats of the study: Available immune exposure information was restricted to CMV serostatus only. The study designated 160 or so TCR beta chains cytomegalovirus-associated.

The chain combines TRBV4-3 with TRBJ2-3, with a tentative D call TRBD2 (6 bases). The source material was PBMCs. The receptor comes from a middle-aged man in good health and CMV-seronegative. Written as DNA, the CDR3 is TGCGCCAGCAGCCAAGATTTTTTCGGGGGAGTCGGCACAGATACGCAGTATTTT. Translating gives CASSQDFFGGVGTDTQYF.